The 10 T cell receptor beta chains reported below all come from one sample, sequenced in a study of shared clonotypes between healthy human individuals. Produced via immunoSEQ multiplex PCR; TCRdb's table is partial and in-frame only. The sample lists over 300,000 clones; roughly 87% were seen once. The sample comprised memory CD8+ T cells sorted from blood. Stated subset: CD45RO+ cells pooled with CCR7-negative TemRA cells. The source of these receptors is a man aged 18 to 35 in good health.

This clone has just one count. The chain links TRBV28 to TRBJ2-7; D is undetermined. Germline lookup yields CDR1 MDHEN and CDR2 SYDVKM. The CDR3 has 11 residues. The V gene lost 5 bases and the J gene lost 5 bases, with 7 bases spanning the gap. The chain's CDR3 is CASSLSNEQYF. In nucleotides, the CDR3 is TGTGCCAGCAGTCTGTCTAACGAGCAGTACTTC.

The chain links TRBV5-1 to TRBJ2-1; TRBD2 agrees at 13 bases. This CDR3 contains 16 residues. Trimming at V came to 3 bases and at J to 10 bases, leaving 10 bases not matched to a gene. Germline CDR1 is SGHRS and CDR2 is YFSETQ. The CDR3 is CASSWSGLAGPREQFF. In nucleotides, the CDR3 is TGCGCCAGCAGCTGGTCGGGACTAGCGGGGCCTAGGGAGCAGTTCTTC. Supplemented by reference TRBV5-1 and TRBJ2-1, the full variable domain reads KAGVTQTPRYLIKTRGQQVTLSCSPISGHRSVSWYQQTPGQGLQFLFEYFSETQRNKGNFPGRFSGRQFSNSRSEMNVSTLELGDSALYLCASSWSGLAGPREQFFGPGTRLTVL.

The CDR3 nucleotides read TGCAGCGTTGAGGGTAGCGACCACCCGAGCTCCTACAATGAGCAGTTCTTC. This encodes CSVEGSDHPSSYNEQFF. The chain recombines TRBV29-1 with TRBJ2-1, with D possibly being TRBD2 (5 bases). CDR3 size: 17 residues. The germline gives CDR1 SQVTM, CDR2 ANQGSEA. Trimming took off 3 bases at V and 0 bases at J, with 18 bases between the two ends.

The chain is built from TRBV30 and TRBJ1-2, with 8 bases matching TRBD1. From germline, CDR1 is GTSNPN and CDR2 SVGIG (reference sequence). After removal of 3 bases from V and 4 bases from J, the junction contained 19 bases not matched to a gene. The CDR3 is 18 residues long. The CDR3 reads CAWRELIRDRLAGYGYTF. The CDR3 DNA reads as TGTGCCTGGAGGGAACTTATCCGGGACAGGTTGGCGGGCTATGGCTACACCTTC.

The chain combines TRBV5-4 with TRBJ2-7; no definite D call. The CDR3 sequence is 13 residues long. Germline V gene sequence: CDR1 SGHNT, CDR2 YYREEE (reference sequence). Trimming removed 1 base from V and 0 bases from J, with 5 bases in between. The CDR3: CASSLTPSYEQYF. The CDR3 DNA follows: TGTGCCAGCAGCTTGACACCCTCCTACGAGCAGTACTTC.

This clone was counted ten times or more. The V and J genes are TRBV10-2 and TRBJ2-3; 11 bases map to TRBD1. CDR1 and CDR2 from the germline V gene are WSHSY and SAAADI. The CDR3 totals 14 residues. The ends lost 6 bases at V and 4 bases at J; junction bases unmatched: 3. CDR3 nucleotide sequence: TGCGCCAGCAGGGGGACAGGGGGTGCAGATACGCAGTATTTT. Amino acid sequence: CASRGTGGADTQYF.

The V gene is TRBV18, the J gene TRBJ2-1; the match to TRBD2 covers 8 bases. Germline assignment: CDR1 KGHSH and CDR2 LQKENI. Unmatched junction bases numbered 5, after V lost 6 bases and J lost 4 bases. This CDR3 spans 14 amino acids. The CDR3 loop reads CASSLRGAYNEQFF. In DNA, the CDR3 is TGTGCCAGCTCCCTGCGGGGGGCTTACAATGAGCAGTTCTTC.

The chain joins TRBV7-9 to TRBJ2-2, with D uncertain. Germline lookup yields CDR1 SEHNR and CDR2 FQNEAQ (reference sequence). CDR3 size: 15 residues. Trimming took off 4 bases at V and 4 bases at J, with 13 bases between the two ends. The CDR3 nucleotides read TGTGCCAGCAGCTCCCTTGACTGGGTCACCGGGGAGCTGTTTTTT. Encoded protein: CASSSLDWVTGELFF.

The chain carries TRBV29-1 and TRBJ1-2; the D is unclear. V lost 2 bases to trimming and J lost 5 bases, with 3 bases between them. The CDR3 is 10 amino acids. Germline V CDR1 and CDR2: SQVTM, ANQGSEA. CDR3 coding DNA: TGCAGCGTTGAACGGTATGGCTACACCTTC. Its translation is CSVERYGYTF.

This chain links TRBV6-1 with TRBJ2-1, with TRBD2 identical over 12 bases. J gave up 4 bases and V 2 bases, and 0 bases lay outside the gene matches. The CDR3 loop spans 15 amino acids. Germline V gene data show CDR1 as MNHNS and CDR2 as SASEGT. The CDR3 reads CASSETSGGYNEQFF. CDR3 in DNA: TGTGCCAGCAGTGAAACTAGCGGGGGGTACAATGAGCAGTTCTTC.